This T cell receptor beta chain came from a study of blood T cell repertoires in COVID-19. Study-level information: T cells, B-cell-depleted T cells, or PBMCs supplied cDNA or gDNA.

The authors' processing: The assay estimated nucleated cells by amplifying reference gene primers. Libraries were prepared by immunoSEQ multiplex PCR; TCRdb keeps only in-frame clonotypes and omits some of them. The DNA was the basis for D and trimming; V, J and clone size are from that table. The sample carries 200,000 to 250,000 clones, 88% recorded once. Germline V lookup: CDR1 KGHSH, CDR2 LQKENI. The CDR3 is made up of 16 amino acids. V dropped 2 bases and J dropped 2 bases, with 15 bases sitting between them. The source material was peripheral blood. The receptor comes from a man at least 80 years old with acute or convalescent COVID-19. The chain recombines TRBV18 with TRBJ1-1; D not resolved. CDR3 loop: CASSPFPWASNTEAFF. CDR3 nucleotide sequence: TGTGCCAGCTCACCATTTCCGTGGGCGTCTAACACTGAAGCTTTCTTT. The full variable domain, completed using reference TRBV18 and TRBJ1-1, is NAGVMQNPRHLVRRRGQEARLRCSPMKGHSHVYWYRQLPEEGLKFMVYLQKENIIDESGMPKERFSAEFPKEGPSILRIQQVVRGDSAAYFCASSPFPWASNTEAFFGQGTRLTVV.